The 10 T cell receptor beta chains reported below all come from one sample, sequenced in a study of blood T cell repertoires in COVID-19. Repertoires were generated with immunoSEQ multiplex PCR, while TCRdb's copy carries only in-frame clones and drops some. Of about 380,000 clones in the sample, more than 70% are singletons; the top ten hold roughly 1.4%. Sequencing was carried out using PBMCs or T cells enriched from blood (not recorded which). Every receptor here comes from a man aged 30 to 39 who had recovered from COVID-19.

The V gene is TRBV27, the J gene TRBJ1-3; D is perhaps TRBD1 (5 bases). The CDR3 loop spans 14 amino acids. V shed 3 bases and J shed 3 bases, with 9 bases lying between them. Germline V CDR1 and CDR2: MNHEY, SMNVEV (reference sequence). CDR3 protein: CASSFGGNGNTIYF. CDR3 bases: TGTGCCAGCAGTTTCGGGGGAAATGGAAACACCATATATTTT.

The chain carries TRBV10-1 and TRBJ1-5; 7 nucleotides line up with TRBD1. From germline, CDR1 is WNHNN and CDR2 SYGVQD (reference sequence). Germline trimming cut 0 bases from V and 0 bases from J; bases unmatched to any gene: 8. CDR3 length equals 18 residues. This CDR3 reads CASSESTLTGNSNQPQHF. The CDR3 nucleotides read TGCGCCAGCAGTGAGTCGACTCTGACAGGGAATAGCAATCAGCCCCAGCATTTT.

The genes are TRBV3-1 (or the pseudogene TRBV3-2) and TRBJ1-5, with a possible D match to TRBD1 (6 bases). V gave up 6 bases and J gave up 3 bases, with 9 bases separating them. Germline-derived CDR1 and CDR2 are LGHDT and YNNKEL (reference sequence). This CDR3 contains 13 residues. CDR3 sequence reads: CASSRGANQPQHF. The CDR3 coding sequence is TGTGCCAGCAGTCGGGGGGCCAATCAGCCCCAGCATTTT.

This sequence joins TRBV13 and TRBJ2-7, with TRBD1 as a possible D gene (5 bases). CDR1 PRHDT and CDR2 FYEKMQ come from the germline V gene (reference sequence). The CDR3 extends over 14 amino acids. V dropped 5 bases and J dropped 3 bases, with 14 bases sitting between them. The CDR3 nucleotides are TGTGCCAGCAGCCATCGGACAAGAAACTACGAGCAGTACTTC. Amino acid sequence: CASSHRTRNYEQYF.

In this sample, this clone turned up once. The chain recombines TRBV12-3 or TRBV12-4 with TRBJ2-2, with TRBD1 as a possible D gene (5 bases). CDR3 length: 13 residues. Trimming removed 1 base from V and 10 bases from J, with 10 bases in between. This CDR3 reads CASSLDRLAELFF. Written as DNA, the CDR3 is TGTGCCAGCAGTTTAGACAGGCTCGCGGAGCTGTTTTTT.

The CDR3 reads CASSHRQADGYTF. CDR3 DNA sequence: TGTGCCAGCAGCCATAGACAGGCTGATGGCTACACCTTC. The chain carries TRBV7-8 and TRBJ1-2; D is perhaps TRBD1 (6 bases). Trimming left V 5 bases short and J 6 bases short, with 13 bases between. Germline values: CDR1 SGHVS, CDR2 FQNEAQ. The CDR3 contains 13 residues.

The V and J genes are TRBV7-8 and TRBJ1-2; 7 bases fit TRBD1. Germline V gene data show CDR1 as SGHVS and CDR2 as FQNEAQ. V shed 2 bases and J 4 bases; nucleotides not matched to a gene: 4. The CDR3 sequence is 14 residues long. The DNA for the CDR3 is TGTGCCAGCAGCTTATTGGGACAGAGCTATGGCTACACCTTC. Residues: CASSLLGQSYGYTF.

The chain couples TRBV6-5 to TRBJ1-6; D is perhaps TRBD1 (5 bases). This CDR3 is built from 13 residues. Trimming pared 7 bases from V and 7 bases from J, leaving 11 bases between. The germline V gene has CDR1 MNHEY and CDR2 SVGAGI. The CDR3: CASTAGRNSPLHF. The DNA for the CDR3 is TGTGCCAGCACGGCAGGGCGAAATTCACCCCTCCACTTT.

The rearrangement joins TRBV9 to TRBJ1-6; D might be TRBD1 (6 bases). The CDR3 consists of 13 residues. V lost 4 bases, J lost 9 bases, and 11 bases lay in between. Per germline, CDR1 SGDLS and CDR2 YYNGEE. CDR3 loop: CASSRGGVSPLHF. DNA of the CDR3: TGTGCCAGCAGCAGAGGGGGGGTTTCACCCCTCCACTTT. Filled out from reference TRBV9 and TRBJ1-6, the complete variable domain reads DSGVTQTPKHLITATGQRVTLRCSPRSGDLSVYWYQQSLDQGLQFLIQYYNGEERAKGNILERFSAQQFPDLHSELNLSSLELGDSALYFCASSRGGVSPLHFGNGTRLTVT.

V usage is TRBV6-2 or TRBV6-3 and J usage is TRBJ2-2; D unclear. The V and J ends lost 3 bases and 6 bases respectively, with 8 bases between them. The germline CDR1 and CDR2 sequences are MNHEY and SVGEGT. The length of the CDR3 is 13 residues. In DNA form, the CDR3 reads TGTGCCAGCAGTTATTCAGGCCCCGGGGAGCTGTTTTTT. This sequence encodes CASSYSGPGELFF.